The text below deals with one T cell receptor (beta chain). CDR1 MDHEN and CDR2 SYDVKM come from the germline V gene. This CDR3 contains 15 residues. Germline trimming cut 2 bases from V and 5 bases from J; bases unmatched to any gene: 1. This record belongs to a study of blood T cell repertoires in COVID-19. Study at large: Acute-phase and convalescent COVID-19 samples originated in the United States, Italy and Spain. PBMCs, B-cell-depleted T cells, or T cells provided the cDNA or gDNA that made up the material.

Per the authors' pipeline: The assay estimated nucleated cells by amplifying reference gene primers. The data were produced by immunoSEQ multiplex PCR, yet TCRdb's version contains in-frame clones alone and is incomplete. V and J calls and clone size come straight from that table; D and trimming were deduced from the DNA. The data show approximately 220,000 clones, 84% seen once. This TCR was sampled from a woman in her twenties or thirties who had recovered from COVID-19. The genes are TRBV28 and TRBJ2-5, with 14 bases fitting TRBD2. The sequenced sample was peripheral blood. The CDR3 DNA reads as TGTGCCAGCAGTTTAGGGACTAGCGGGAGTGAGACCCAGTACTTC. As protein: CASSLGTSGSETQYF.